Shown below are 32 T cell receptor beta chains from a single sample sequenced in a study of cytomegalovirus exposure and HLA in healthy donors. The PCR had 60 Vbeta and 13 Jbeta primers. TCRdb keeps only in-frame clones here, not all; method: immunoSEQ multiplex PCR. Of some 150,000 clones listed, 60% to 85% are singletons. Specimen: PBMCs. These receptors originate from a man in his fifties or sixties in good health and CMV-seropositive.

The V gene is TRBV10-1, the J gene TRBJ2-2, with D possibly matching TRBD1 (6 bases). The V gene lost 4 bases and the J gene lost 1 base, with 19 bases spanning the gap. This CDR3 region has 18 residues. Germline loops: CDR1 WNHNN, CDR2 SYGVQD (reference sequence). In DNA form, the CDR3 reads TGCGCCAGCAGTGTTCACGGGTCCGGCAGGGGGAACACCGGGGAGCTGTTTTTT. It is translated as CASSVHGSGRGNTGELFF.

This clone came up a few times. J is TRBJ1-2 and V is TRBV27; a possible D gene is TRBD1 (6 bases). Per the germline V gene, CDR1 is MNHEY and CDR2 is SMNVEV (reference sequence). The CDR3 spans 13 residues. V was trimmed by 5 bases and J by 4 bases, leaving 11 bases between them. Here the CDR3 reads CASSPRTAYGYTF. DNA of the CDR3: TGTGCCAGCAGTCCCCGGACAGCCTATGGCTACACCTTC.

V gene TRBV5-4 combines with J gene TRBJ2-1, with D uncertain. Germline CDR1 and CDR2: SGHNT and YYREEE (reference sequence). The CDR3 is 12 residues long. Trimming left V 1 base short and J 4 bases short, with 3 bases between. CDR3: CASSLPYNEQFF. DNA for the CDR3: TGTGCCAGCAGCTTGCCTTACAATGAGCAGTTCTTC.

This chain joins TRBV6-1 and TRBJ1-5, with a possible D match to TRBD1 (6 bases). V dropped 2 bases and J dropped 0 bases, with 8 bases sitting between them. The CDR3 sequence is 15 residues long. Per the germline V gene, CDR1 is MNHNS and CDR2 is SASEGT. The CDR3 nucleotides are TGTGCCAGCAGTGAATTGGGGGCTAGCAATCAGCCCCAGCATTTT. Protein product: CASSELGASNQPQHF.

V and J are TRBV11-2 and TRBJ2-5; TRBD2 might be the D (6 bases). The germline gives CDR1 SGHAT, CDR2 FQNNGV. The CDR3 spans 15 residues. Between the trimmed V and J ends, which lost 1 base and 5 bases, there was a span of 14 bases. This CDR3 is CASSLVAAGPETQYF. For the CDR3, the DNA is TGTGCCAGCAGCTTAGTTGCGGCGGGACCGGAGACCCAGTACTTC.

This clone was detected a few times. The chain carries TRBV5-8 and TRBJ1-5, with TRBD1 matching 7 bases. V was clipped by 2 bases and J by 2 bases; unmatched bases: 7. Per the germline V gene, CDR1 is SGHTS and CDR2 is YDEGEE. The CDR3 runs 16 residues. This CDR3 reads CASSFGRGRGNQPQHF. The CDR3 coding sequence is TGTGCCAGCAGCTTTGGTAGGGGGCGCGGCAATCAGCCCCAGCATTTT.

This sequence joins TRBV4-2 and TRBJ2-7, with a possible D match to TRBD2 (5 bases). CDR3 size: 13 residues. V was trimmed by 0 bases and J by 3 bases, leaving 6 bases between them. Germline CDR1 is LGHNA and CDR2 is YNFKEQ. CDR3 in amino acids: CASSQETSYEQYF. CDR3 nucleotide sequence: TGTGCCAGCAGCCAAGAAACTAGCTACGAGCAGTACTTC.

This chain connects TRBV2 to TRBJ1-4, with 10 nucleotides matching TRBD1. CDR1 and CDR2 (germline): SNHLY, FYNNEI. This CDR3 contains 16 residues. V lost 4 bases to trimming and J lost 7 bases; unmatched junction nucleotides: 9. Written as DNA, the CDR3 is TGTGCCAGCAGTGGACAGGGGGCGGCCCTCAGTGAAAAACTGTTTTTT. This codes for CASSGQGAALSEKLFF.

The chain couples TRBV11-2 to TRBJ2-1, with 12 bases lining up with TRBD2. V lost 5 bases and J lost 10; bases outside the gene matches: 6. CDR1 is SGHAT and CDR2 is FQNNGV in the germline V gene. The CDR3 length is 14 residues. The CDR3 coding sequence is TGTGCCAGCAGCCGACTAGCGGGAGACCGAGAGCAGTTCTTC. Its protein product is CASSRLAGDREQFF.

This rearrangement joins TRBV15 to TRBJ2-7, with TRBD1 matching 9 bases. The V gene end was trimmed by 5 bases and the J gene end by 2 bases; junction bases not matched to a gene: 4. Germline V gene sequence: CDR1 LNHNV, CDR2 YYDKDF (reference sequence). The CDR3 has 14 amino acids. In DNA form, the CDR3 reads TGTGCCACCAGCGAGGGGACAGGGCCCTACGAGCAGTACTTC. This encodes CATSEGTGPYEQYF.

The rearrangement uses TRBV13 and TRBJ2-7; D perhaps matches TRBD2 (5 bases). The CDR3 totals 14 residues. Trimming shortened V by 0 bases and J by 1 base, and 7 bases separated the two germline ends. CDR1 and CDR2 from the germline V gene are PRHDT and FYEKMQ (reference sequence). This CDR3 is CASSLGGSSYEQYF. CDR3 nucleotide sequence: TGTGCCAGCAGCTTAGGAGGGAGTTCCTACGAGCAGTACTTC.

The chain links TRBV27 to TRBJ1-5, with a tentative D call TRBD1 (5 bases). Looked up from germline, CDR1 is MNHEY and CDR2 is SMNVEV (reference sequence). The CDR3 runs 13 residues. Trimming removed 5 bases at V and 4 bases at J, with 9 bases between. CDR3 DNA sequence: TGTGCCAGCAGTCACAGGAAGAATCAGCCCCAGCATTTT. Translation gives CASSHRKNQPQHF.

CDR3 DNA sequence: TGTGCCACCAGCAGAGATACCGTGAAGACACTGAACACTGAAGCTTTCTTT. It specifies CATSRDTVKTLNTEAFF. The gene calls are TRBV15 and TRBJ1-1, with D unclear. Germline CDR1 reads LNHNV; CDR2 reads YYDKDF (reference sequence). Trimming left V 0 bases short and J 0 bases short, with 14 bases between. The CDR3 runs to 17 residues.

V and J are TRBV5-1 and TRBJ2-3; 9 nucleotides line up with TRBD2. Germline values: CDR1 SGHRS, CDR2 YFSETQ. The J segment lost 6 bases and the V segment lost 3 bases, leaving 5 bases of the junction unmatched. The length of the CDR3 is 14 residues. CDR3 residues: CASSSSGAGDTQYF. The CDR3 DNA is TGCGCCAGCAGCTCTAGCGGGGCCGGGGATACGCAGTATTTT. Combining the CDR3 with reference TRBV5-1 and TRBJ2-3 gives the whole variable domain KAGVTQTPRYLIKTRGQQVTLSCSPISGHRSVSWYQQTPGQGLQFLFEYFSETQRNKGNFPGRFSGRQFSNSRSEMNVSTLELGDSALYLCASSSSGAGDTQYFGPGTRLTVL.

V is TRBV14 and J is TRBJ2-7; 10 nucleotides align to TRBD2. CDR1 is SGHDN and CDR2 is FVKESK in the germline V gene. Trimming took 5 bases from V and 3 from J; bases not matched to a gene: 10. The CDR3 loop spans 16 amino acids. The CDR3 DNA sequence: TGTGCCAGCAGCAAACGTTTAGCGGGAGGAGTCTACGAGCAGTACTTC. Translation: CASSKRLAGGVYEQYF.

The V gene is TRBV28, the J gene TRBJ1-5; TRBD1 is a possible D gene (5 bases). Germline-derived CDR1 and CDR2 are MDHEN and SYDVKM. With 4 bases removed from V and 4 bases from J, the gap between germline ends came to 11 bases. The CDR3 totals 14 residues. CDR3 sequence reads: CASSSAGRNQPQHF. In DNA, the CDR3 is TGTGCCAGCAGTTCGGCAGGGAGGAATCAGCCCCAGCATTTT.

This clone was recorded a few times. CDR3 nucleotide sequence: TGTGCCAGCAGTTTTCAAAGGACTATTAGCAATCAGCCCCAGCATTTT. As protein: CASSFQRTISNQPQHF. V gene TRBV28 combines with J gene TRBJ1-5; D is unresolved. Germline V gene data show CDR1 as MDHEN and CDR2 as SYDVKM. V was shortened by 3 bases and J by 0 bases, with 12 bases between the two germline ends. This CDR3 comprises 16 residues. Full variable domain (outside the CDR3, taken from reference TRBV28 and TRBJ1-5): DVKVTQSSRYLVKRTGEKVFLECVQDMDHENMFWYRQDPGLGLRLIYFSYDVKMKEKGDIPEGYSVSREKKERFSLILESASTNQTSMYLCASSFQRTISNQPQHFGDGTRLSIL.

The chain employs TRBV25-1 and TRBJ1-2; 9 nucleotides align to TRBD1. Germline V gene data show CDR1 as MGHDK and CDR2 as SYGVNS. The CDR3 extends over 13 amino acids. With V trimmed by 4 bases and J by 5 bases, 2 bases remained unmatched. CDR3 sequence reads: CASSGTGAYGYTF. For the CDR3, the DNA is TGTGCCAGCAGTGGGACAGGGGCTTATGGCTACACCTTC.

The chain employs TRBV9 and TRBJ1-2; 7 bases fit TRBD1. The CDR3 contains 15 residues. Germline V gene sequence: CDR1 SGDLS, CDR2 YYNGEE. Losses at the gene ends were 3 bases for V and 0 bases for J; bases not matched to a gene: 5. DNA for the CDR3: TGTGCCAGCAGCGCGCCCGACAGGGCTAACTATGGCTACACCTTC. Translated, it gives CASSAPDRANYGYTF. The full variable domain, in which reference TRBV9 and TRBJ1-2 provide the parts outside the CDR3, is DSGVTQTPKHLITATGQRVTLRCSPRSGDLSVYWYQQSLDQGLQFLIQYYNGEERAKGNILERFSAQQFPDLHSELNLSSLELGDSALYFCASSAPDRANYGYTFGSGTRLTVV.

The chain carries TRBV5-1 and TRBJ1-1; D possibly corresponds to TRBD1 (5 bases). Germline assignment: CDR1 SGHRS and CDR2 YFSETQ. V lost 1 base to trimming and J lost 3 bases, with 13 bases between them. The CDR3 has 15 residues. CDR3 residues: CASSLFGQGYTEAFF. The CDR3 nucleotides read TGCGCCAGCAGCTTGTTCGGGCAGGGTTACACTGAAGCTTTCTTT.

As concerns this clone: A read error may produce the germline difference seen at one junction end. V is TRBV7-7 and J is TRBJ2-3; 7 bases align to TRBD1. The CDR3 is made up of 18 amino acids. Germline CDR1 and CDR2: SSHAT and FNYEAQ (reference sequence). In DNA, the CDR3 is TGTGCTAGCAGCTCGGGTAGGGGGCAAGGTGATGTGACAGATACGCAGTATTTT. Amino acid sequence: CASSSGRGQGDVTDTQYF.

The chain is built from TRBV21-1 and TRBJ1-2; TRBD1 is the table's D call and was not checked against the DNA. TRBV21-1 is an annotated pseudogene. The CDR3 length is 17 residues. In DNA form, the CDR3 reads TGTGCCAGCAGCAAGTGGGCCACGACAGGGAGGCGATATGGCTACACCTTC. As protein: CASSKWATTGRRYGYTF.

This clone came up once. The chain carries TRBV5-1 and TRBJ1-3; no definite D call. CDR1 and CDR2 from the germline V gene are SGHRS and YFSETQ. V was cut by 0 bases and J by 0 bases, with 16 bases left in between. This CDR3 contains 18 residues. CDR3 amino acids: CASSLGDTSTLSGNTIYF. In nucleotides, the CDR3 is TGCGCCAGCAGCTTGGGTGACACAAGTACACTCTCTGGAAACACCATATATTTT.

The chain carries TRBV29-1 and TRBJ2-3; 7 nucleotides match TRBD2. J lost 0 bases, V lost 4 bases, and 7 bases had no gene match. The CDR3 sequence is 15 residues long. Germline V gives CDR1 SQVTM, CDR2 ANQGSEA. The CDR3 sequence: CSVGRAGLSTDTQYF. The CDR3 DNA reads as TGCAGCGTTGGGAGAGCGGGGCTTAGCACAGATACGCAGTATTTT.

The chain uses TRBV30 and TRBJ2-7; possible D gene TRBD2, 5 bases. Between the trimmed V and J ends, which lost 2 bases and 2 bases, there was a span of 13 bases. Germline CDR1 GTSNPN, CDR2 SVGIG (reference sequence). The CDR3 loop spans 14 amino acids. The chain's CDR3 is CAWSRRSLPYEQYF. DNA of the CDR3: TGTGCCTGGAGTCGGAGGTCATTACCCTACGAGCAGTACTTC.

The chain has TRBV10-3 and TRBJ1-4; tentatively, D is TRBD1 (6 bases). The germline V and J ends were trimmed by 3 bases and 8 bases, with 16 bases remaining between them. Germline lookup yields CDR1 ENHRY and CDR2 SYGVKD. The CDR3 is 15 amino acids. The CDR3 reads CAISDGTGSSEKLFF. In DNA, the CDR3 is TGTGCCATCAGTGATGGTACAGGGTCTAGCGAAAAACTGTTTTTT.

The chain combines TRBV5-4 with TRBJ1-3, with 9 bases fitting TRBD1. Germline V gene data show CDR1 as SGHNT and CDR2 as YYREEE (reference sequence). The CDR3 length is 15 residues. The V segment lost 4 bases and the J segment 8 bases; nucleotides outside the gene matches: 10. Here the CDR3 DNA reads TGTGCCAGCAGCACAAAACAGGGGGCTGGCGACACCATATATTTT. Translation: CASSTKQGAGDTIYF.

This chain connects TRBV5-1 to TRBJ2-7; tentatively, D is TRBD2 (7 bases). The CDR3 runs 14 residues. The germline gives CDR1 SGHRS, CDR2 YFSETQ. V dropped 5 bases and J dropped 3 bases, with 15 bases sitting between them. The CDR3 loop is CASRYGLGGYEQYF. CDR3 sequence (DNA): TGCGCCAGCAGGTACGGACTAGGGGGCTACGAGCAGTACTTC.

The rearrangement joins TRBV5-8 to TRBJ1-1, with unresolved D. Germline V gives CDR1 SGHTS, CDR2 YDEGEE. This CDR3 is built from 15 residues. V was clipped by 4 bases and J by 0 bases, with 13 bases between them. The CDR3 here is CASSRGVSMNTEAFF. The CDR3 nucleotides read TGTGCCAGCAGCCGCGGTGTGTCCATGAACACTGAAGCTTTCTTT.

This clone occurred a few times. The chain is built from TRBV29-1 and TRBJ2-3, with D perhaps TRBD2 (6 bases). With 5 bases removed from V and 9 bases from J, the gap between germline ends came to 12 bases. There are 11 residues in the CDR3. Germline CDR1 SQVTM, CDR2 ANQGSEA. CDR3 residues: CSVPGTDTQYF. DNA of the CDR3: TGCAGCGTTCCCGGGACTGACACGCAGTATTTT.

The V call is TRBV28, the J call TRBJ2-1; 10 nucleotides match TRBD2. V lost 6 bases and J lost 10; bases outside the gene matches: 12. This CDR3 has 15 amino acids. Germline CDR1 and CDR2: MDHEN and SYDVKM. The DNA for the CDR3 is TGTGCCAGCAGAGACACTAGCGGGACGATGGGAGAGCAGTTCTTC. Amino acids: CASRDTSGTMGEQFF.

The chain couples TRBV4-1 to TRBJ1-1, with 7 bases identical to TRBD1. Germline CDR1 is MGHRA and CDR2 is YSYEKL. V lost 4 bases, J lost 1 base, and 9 bases stayed unmatched. The CDR3 loop spans 16 amino acids. The CDR3 region is CASSPGGRASNTEAFF. The DNA for the CDR3 is TGCGCCAGCAGCCCAGGGGGAAGGGCCTCGAACACTGAAGCTTTCTTT.